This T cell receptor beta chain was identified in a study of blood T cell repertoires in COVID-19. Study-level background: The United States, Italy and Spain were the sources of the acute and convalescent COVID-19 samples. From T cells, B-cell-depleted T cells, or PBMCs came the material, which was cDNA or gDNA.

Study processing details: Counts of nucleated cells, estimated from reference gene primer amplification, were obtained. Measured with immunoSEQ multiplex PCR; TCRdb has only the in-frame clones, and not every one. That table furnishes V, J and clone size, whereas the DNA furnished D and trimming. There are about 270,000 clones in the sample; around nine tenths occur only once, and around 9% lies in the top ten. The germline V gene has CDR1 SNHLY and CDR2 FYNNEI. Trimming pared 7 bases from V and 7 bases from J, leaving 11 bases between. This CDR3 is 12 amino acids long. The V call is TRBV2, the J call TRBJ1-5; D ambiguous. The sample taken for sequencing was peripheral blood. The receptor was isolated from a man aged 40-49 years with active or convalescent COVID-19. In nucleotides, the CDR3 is TGTGCCAGCACGGAGGGAAGGCAGCCCCAGCATTTT. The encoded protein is CASTEGRQPQHF.